Listed here are 14 T cell receptor beta chains from one sample, sequenced in a study of cytomegalovirus exposure and HLA in healthy donors. A multiplex PCR was run with 60 Vbeta primers and 13 Jbeta primers. Here immunoSEQ multiplex PCR was the method, and the copy in TCRdb shows in-frame clones only, minus some. This sample has 150,000 to 200,000 clones, with approximately 82% found just once. Sequenced: PBMCs. All receptors derive from a male donor in good health and CMV-seropositive.

This clone was counted between two and nine times. V and J are TRBV27 and TRBJ1-2, with D possibly TRBD1 on 6 matching bases. The V and J ends lost 2 bases and 0 bases respectively, with 10 bases between them. This CDR3 comprises 15 residues. The V gene's germline CDR1 is MNHEY and CDR2 SMNVEV (reference sequence). CDR3 residues: CASSLVAGANYGYTF. CDR3 nucleotides: TGTGCCAGCAGTTTAGTCGCAGGGGCTAACTATGGCTACACCTTC.

This clone appeared a single time. This rearrangement joins TRBV25-1 to TRBJ2-2, with 7 bases lining up with TRBD1. From germline, CDR1 is MGHDK and CDR2 SYGVNS. V gave up 1 base and J gave up 0 bases; unmatched junction bases: 8. The CDR3 has 18 amino acids. CDR3 in DNA: TGTGCCAGCAGTGAATCGGGGACAGTGAATTCGAACACCGGGGAGCTGTTTTTT. This codes for CASSESGTVNSNTGELFF.

The chain couples TRBV18 to TRBJ1-6, with a weak D call TRBD1 (6 bases). Germline V gene sequence: CDR1 KGHSH, CDR2 LQKENI. CDR3 length: 19 amino acids. Trimming cost V 1 base and J 0 bases, with 16 bases left between them. The CDR3 here is CASSPLQGPQSSYNSPLHF. CDR3 in DNA: TGTGCCAGCTCACCACTTCAGGGGCCACAAAGCTCCTATAATTCACCCCTCCACTTT.

J is TRBJ1-5 and V is TRBV28; D might be TRBD1 (6 bases). Trimming removed 5 bases from V and 0 bases from J, with 14 bases in between. CDR1 is MDHEN and CDR2 is SYDVKM in the germline V gene. CDR3 length equals 16 residues. The CDR3 loop is CASSPPGVYSNQPQHF. The CDR3 DNA reads TGTGCCAGCAGTCCACCAGGGGTCTATAGCAATCAGCCCCAGCATTTT.

The chain couples TRBV5-6 to TRBJ2-1; D call uncertain. The CDR3 runs to 12 residues. Germline CDR1 reads SGHDT; CDR2 reads YYEEEE. With 0 bases removed from V and 7 bases from J, the gap between germline ends came to 5 bases. The CDR3 DNA is TGTGCCAGCAGCTTGGTAGCAAATGAGCAGTTCTTC. Its protein product is CASSLVANEQFF.

The DNA for the CDR3 is TGTGCCAGCAGTCCCGGGACAGGGGGGACTCGGTCACCCCTCCACTTT. This codes for CASSPGTGGTRSPLHF. The V call is TRBV27, the J call TRBJ1-6, with 11 bases that match TRBD1. The CDR3 consists of 16 residues. The junction had 10 bases not matched to a gene; V was cut back by 5 bases and J by 10 bases. Germline values: CDR1 MNHEY, CDR2 SMNVEV (reference sequence).

The CDR3 loop is CASSVEPGSRGMFF. The CDR3 DNA reads as TGTGCCAGCAGCGTAGAACCAGGGTCCAGAGGTATGTTTTTT. The chain joins TRBV9 to TRBJ1-4; TRBD1 is a possible D gene (5 bases). From germline, CDR1 is SGDLS and CDR2 YYNGEE. The CDR3 consists of 14 residues. V was trimmed by 0 bases and J by 15 bases, leaving 18 bases between them. Full variable domain (rest looked up from reference TRBV9 and TRBJ1-4): DSGVTQTPKHLITATGQRVTLRCSPRSGDLSVYWYQQSLDQGLQFLIQYYNGEERAKGNILERFSAQQFPDLHSELNLSSLELGDSALYFCASSVEPGSRGMFFGSGTQLSVL.

The chain carries TRBV30 and TRBJ2-7, with D perhaps matching TRBD1 (5 bases). Germline CDR1 is GTSNPN and CDR2 is SVGIG (reference sequence). This CDR3 contains 12 residues. V lost 3 bases, J lost 2 bases, and 8 bases lay in between. CDR3 region: CAWRQGTYEQYF. CDR3 bases: TGTGCCTGGAGGCAGGGTACCTACGAGCAGTACTTC.

This chain links TRBV30 with TRBJ2-7; perhaps TRBD1 as D (5 bases). Germline V gives CDR1 GTSNPN, CDR2 SVGIG (reference sequence). V lost 4 bases to trimming and J lost 4 bases, with 14 bases between them. The CDR3 is 13 residues long. As DNA, the CDR3 is TGTGCCTGGACTAAGGGGCAGAGATACGAGCAGTACTTC. It is translated as CAWTKGQRYEQYF.

The chain couples TRBV6-1 to TRBJ1-5, with a tentative D call TRBD1 (6 bases). V lost 4 bases and J 0 bases, leaving 10 bases between the germline ends. Germline V gene lookup returns CDR1 MNHNS and CDR2 SASEGT. The CDR3 runs to 15 residues. The CDR3 here is CASSGEGGSNQPQHF. The CDR3 nucleotides read TGTGCCAGCAGTGGGGAAGGGGGTAGCAATCAGCCCCAGCATTTT.

The V and J genes are TRBV14 and TRBJ2-5; tentatively, D is TRBD2 (6 bases). Between the trimmed V and J ends, which lost 1 base and 2 bases, there was a span of 17 bases. The CDR3 has 17 residues. Germline V gene data show CDR1 as SGHDN and CDR2 as FVKESK. The DNA of the CDR3 is TGTGCCAGCAGCCAAGCCTCTGGAGGGGCCAGGCAAGAGACCCAGTACTTC. Residues: CASSQASGGARQETQYF.

There are a few counts of this clone. CDR3 amino acids: CASSSGVSSGNTIYF. CDR3 bases: TGTGCCAGCAGCTCAGGGGTGAGTTCCGGAAACACCATATATTTT. The chain links TRBV9 to TRBJ1-3, with D possibly matching TRBD1 (6 bases). This CDR3 spans 15 amino acids. V lost 4 bases and J lost 4, with 15 bases in between. Germline V gives CDR1 SGDLS, CDR2 YYNGEE.

The chain couples TRBV7-2 to TRBJ1-1, with 8 nucleotides matching TRBD1. The CDR3 extends over 18 amino acids. Germline-derived CDR1 and CDR2 are SGHTA and FQGNSA. Germline trimming cut 8 bases from V and 6 bases from J; bases unmatched to any gene: 23. This CDR3 is CASSSIIRLRDRGAEAFF. The DNA for the CDR3 is TGTGCCAGCTCCAGCATTATACGCCTAAGAGACAGGGGCGCTGAAGCTTTCTTT. The entire variable domain, with the rest obtained from reference TRBV7-2 and TRBJ1-1, is as follows: GAGVSQSPSNKVTEKGKDVELRCDPISGHTALYWYRQSLGQGLEFLIYFQGNSAPDKSGLPSDRFSAERTGGSVSTLTIQRTQQEDSAVYLCASSSIIRLRDRGAEAFFGQGTRLTVV.

The rearrangement uses TRBV5-1 and TRBJ2-1; no clear D gene. Germline lookup yields CDR1 SGHRS and CDR2 YFSETQ. V was shortened by 4 bases and J by 12 bases, with 14 bases between the two germline ends. This CDR3 has 12 residues. CDR3 nucleotides: TGCGCCAGCAGCCCTAACAGCCACCCGCAGTTCTTC. This encodes CASSPNSHPQFF.